These T cell receptor beta chains were read from a single sample in a study of control samples from healthy donors and cancer patients. Clones were read by immunoSEQ multiplex PCR, and TCRdb kept only the in-frame ones, dropping some. The data hold more than 95,000 clones, with approximately 90% observed a single time. Sequencing input: PBMCs. The receptors were gathered from a man aged 55-75 years with lung cancer. The CDR3 runs from the conserved cysteine through the conserved F or W. Fields, in order: V gene, clone size, J gene, D gene, CDR3 DNA, CDR3 protein. The D gene is left open where the match is weak. The size entry is marked missing in some rows and otherwise reads once, few, many or a size class.

V gene: TRBV7-2; clone size: -; J gene: TRBJ1-1; D gene: TRBD1; CDR3 DNA: TGTGCCAGCAGCTTTACAGGGGGGGACACTGAAGCTTTCTTT; CDR3 protein: CASSFTGGDTEAFF
V gene: TRBV30; clone size: -; J gene: TRBJ1-1; D gene: -; CDR3 DNA: TGTGCCTGGAGTTCATGGAATTCCGGATTGAACACTGAAGCTTTCTTT; CDR3 protein: CAWSSWNSGLNTEAFF
V gene: TRBV15; clone size: -; J gene: TRBJ2-5; D gene: TRBD2; CDR3 DNA: TGTGCCACCAGCAGCCATAGCGGGGCCGGTGAGACCCAGTACTTC; CDR3 protein: CATSSHSGAGETQYF
V gene: TRBV25-1; clone size: -; J gene: TRBJ1-1; D gene: TRBD1; CDR3 DNA: TGTGCCAGCAGTGAATCGGCAGGGGGGAACACTGAAGCTTTCTTT; CDR3 protein: CASSESAGGNTEAFF
V gene: TRBV18; clone size: -; J gene: TRBJ2-1; D gene: -; CDR3 DNA: TGTGCCAGCTCACCTAGAACCGGGACACGGTACAATGAGCAGTTCTTC; CDR3 protein: CASSPRTGTRYNEQFF
V gene: TRBV7-2; clone size: -; J gene: TRBJ1-5; D gene: -; CDR3 DNA: TGTGCCAGCAGCTTTGGGGGAACTGTAAATCGGCCCCAGCATTTT; CDR3 protein: CASSFGGTVNRPQHF
V gene: TRBV30; clone size: -; J gene: TRBJ1-4; D gene: TRBD1; CDR3 DNA: TGTGCCTGGAGCCCGGGACAGGACTATTGGAAACTGTTTTTT; CDR3 protein: CAWSPGQDYWKLFF
V gene: TRBV7-9; clone size: once; J gene: TRBJ2-1; D gene: TRBD1; CDR3 DNA: TGTGCCAGCAGCTTAGGGACAGGGAGCTCCTACAATGAGCAGTTCTTC; CDR3 protein: CASSLGTGSSYNEQFF
V gene: TRBV6-4; clone size: -; J gene: TRBJ2-3; D gene: -; CDR3 DNA: TGTGCCAGCAGTCAAGGGGACACGCAGTATTTT; CDR3 protein: CASSQGDTQYF
V gene: TRBV6-5; clone size: -; J gene: TRBJ1-2; D gene: TRBD1; CDR3 DNA: TGTGCCAGCACCCACGGACAGGGGGGGATATACACCTTC; CDR3 protein: CASTHGQGGIYTF
V gene: TRBV11-3; clone size: -; J gene: TRBJ1-6; D gene: -; CDR3 DNA: TGTGCCAGCAGCTTAGCGACAGGTCTCTATAATTCACCCCTCCACTTT; CDR3 protein: CASSLATGLYNSPLHF
V gene: TRBV2; clone size: once; J gene: TRBJ2-5; D gene: -; CDR3 DNA: TGTGCCAGCAGTGGGGGTGGGAGGGGGTCGGAGACCCAGTACTTC; CDR3 protein: CASSGGGRGSETQYF
V gene: TRBV6-5; clone size: -; J gene: TRBJ2-1; D gene: -; CDR3 DNA: TGTGCCAGCAGTCACTCCTCCCGAAAGACCTACAATGAGCAGTTCTTC; CDR3 protein: CASSHSSRKTYNEQFF
V gene: TRBV14; clone size: -; J gene: TRBJ2-2; D gene: TRBD2; CDR3 DNA: TGTGCCAGCAGCCATTCCGGGAGGGGAGGTACCGGGGAGCTGTTTTTT; CDR3 protein: CASSHSGRGGTGELFF
V gene: TRBV30; clone size: -; J gene: TRBJ1-3; D gene: -; CDR3 DNA: TGTGCCTGGGCCCTGGGGGGGCCCCGATTCTCTGGAAACACCATATATTTT; CDR3 protein: CAWALGGPRFSGNTIYF
V gene: TRBV24-1; clone size: few; J gene: TRBJ1-4; D gene: TRBD1; CDR3 DNA: TGTGCCACCTCCATTTCCGGGACAGGGGGCGGAGAAAAACTGTTTTTT; CDR3 protein: CATSISGTGGGEKLFF
V gene: TRBV3-1/TRBV3-2; clone size: -; J gene: TRBJ2-5; D gene: -; CDR3 DNA: TGTGCCAGCACCAGAGGGGGTATCAAGACCCAGTACTTC; CDR3 protein: CASTRGGIKTQYF
V gene: TRBV12-3/TRBV12-4; clone size: -; J gene: TRBJ2-5; D gene: -; CDR3 DNA: TGTGCCAGCAGCAGACTAGTTCGGGAGACCCAGTACTTC; CDR3 protein: CASSRLVRETQYF
V gene: TRBV6-5; clone size: -; J gene: TRBJ2-1; D gene: -; CDR3 DNA: TGTGCCAGCAGTTCCCACCTCAATGAGCAGTTCTTC; CDR3 protein: CASSSHLNEQFF
V gene: TRBV24-1; clone size: -; J gene: TRBJ2-2; D gene: -; CDR3 DNA: TGTGCCACTTCCGATATCAGGGGCGGGGAGCTGTTTTTT; CDR3 protein: CATSDIRGGELFF
V gene: TRBV7-7; clone size: few; J gene: TRBJ2-1; D gene: -; CDR3 DNA: TGTGCCAGCAGCTTAGGAGGGGTTAGTGAGCAGTTCTTC; CDR3 protein: CASSLGGVSEQFF
V gene: TRBV6-2/TRBV6-3; clone size: -; J gene: TRBJ1-2; D gene: -; CDR3 DNA: TGTGCCAGCAGTTACCTGGACAGTCCAAGCTATGGCTACACCTTC; CDR3 protein: CASSYLDSPSYGYTF
V gene: TRBV28; clone size: -; J gene: TRBJ1-3; D gene: -; CDR3 DNA: TGTGCCAGCACCAGGGGTTCTGGAAACACCATATATTTT; CDR3 protein: CASTRGSGNTIYF
V gene: TRBV19; clone size: -; J gene: TRBJ1-5; D gene: -; CDR3 DNA: TGTGCCAGTAGTATCAAGCTCTATAGCAATCAGCCCCAGCATTTT; CDR3 protein: CASSIKLYSNQPQHF
V gene: TRBV12-5; clone size: once; J gene: TRBJ1-1; D gene: -; CDR3 DNA: TGTGCTAGTGGTTTGTACGGTGAAGCTTTCTTT; CDR3 protein: CASGLYGEAFF
V gene: TRBV27; clone size: -; J gene: TRBJ2-2; D gene: -; CDR3 DNA: TGTGCCAGCAGTCCATCTCTGGGTCCCACCGGGGAGCTGTTTTTT; CDR3 protein: CASSPSLGPTGELFF
V gene: TRBV24-1; clone size: -; J gene: TRBJ2-1; D gene: -; CDR3 DNA: TGTGCCACCAGTGATTTCATTGGGAGCTCCTACAATGAGCAGTTCTTC; CDR3 protein: CATSDFIGSSYNEQFF
V gene: TRBV19; clone size: -; J gene: TRBJ1-2; D gene: -; CDR3 DNA: TGTGCCAGTAGAAACAGCGGAGGGAACTATGGCTACACCTTC; CDR3 protein: CASRNSGGNYGYTF
V gene: TRBV6-1; clone size: -; J gene: TRBJ1-1; D gene: -; CDR3 DNA: TGTGCCAGCGGAGAGGTTGAAGCTTTCTTT; CDR3 protein: CASGEVEAFF
V gene: TRBV14; clone size: -; J gene: TRBJ1-3; D gene: -; CDR3 DNA: TGTGCCAGCAGCCCACAACCGGGAAACACCATATATTTT; CDR3 protein: CASSPQPGNTIYF
V gene: TRBV5-1; clone size: -; J gene: TRBJ1-5; D gene: -; CDR3 DNA: TGCGCCAGCAGCTTGGACAGCCCCGTCAATCAGCCCCAGCATTTT; CDR3 protein: CASSLDSPVNQPQHF
V gene: TRBV7-9; clone size: once; J gene: TRBJ2-2; D gene: -; CDR3 DNA: TGTGCCAGCAGCGCCGGGGAGCTGTTTTTT; CDR3 protein: CASSAGELFF
V gene: TRBV10-3; clone size: -; J gene: TRBJ1-4; D gene: -; CDR3 DNA: TGTGCCATCAGTGACACGGGAGGACAGTCAAATGAAAAACTGTTTTTT; CDR3 protein: CAISDTGGQSNEKLFF
V gene: TRBV18; clone size: once; J gene: TRBJ1-1; D gene: -; CDR3 DNA: TGTGCCAGCTCACCATGGGGGGGAAACACTGAAGCTTTCTTT; CDR3 protein: CASSPWGGNTEAFF
V gene: TRBV24-1; clone size: -; J gene: TRBJ2-2; D gene: TRBD2; CDR3 DNA: TGTGCCACCAGTGATTTCGATGCGGGGGACACCGGGGAGCTGTTTTTT; CDR3 protein: CATSDFDAGDTGELFF
V gene: TRBV27; clone size: -; J gene: TRBJ2-7; D gene: TRBD2; CDR3 DNA: TGTGCCAGCAGTTACAGGACTAGCTCCTACGAGCAGTACTTC; CDR3 protein: CASSYRTSSYEQYF
V gene: TRBV4-1; clone size: -; J gene: TRBJ2-3; D gene: TRBD1; CDR3 DNA: TGCGCCAGCAGCCAATCCCGGGACAGCGGCACAGATACGCAGTATTTT; CDR3 protein: CASSQSRDSGTDTQYF
V gene: TRBV20-1; clone size: -; J gene: TRBJ2-2; D gene: -; CDR3 DNA: TGCAGTGCTAGTAGGGACACCGGGGAGCTGTTTTTT; CDR3 protein: CSASRDTGELFF
V gene: TRBV10-3; clone size: few; J gene: TRBJ1-2; D gene: -; CDR3 DNA: TGTGCCATCCGGATAGACGATAACTATGGCTACACCTTC; CDR3 protein: CAIRIDDNYGYTF
V gene: TRBV25-1; clone size: -; J gene: TRBJ1-2; D gene: -; CDR3 DNA: TGTGCCAGCAGTGAAAGCCTTCCTAACTATGGCTACACCTTC; CDR3 protein: CASSESLPNYGYTF
V gene: TRBV11-3; clone size: -; J gene: TRBJ1-2; D gene: -; CDR3 DNA: TGTGCCAGCAGCCCGGAGGGTGGGCTGGCTGGCTACACCTTC; CDR3 protein: CASSPEGGLAGYTF
V gene: TRBV7-3; clone size: once; J gene: TRBJ1-5; D gene: -; CDR3 DNA: TGTGCCAGCAGCCTTACGAGGGATCAGCCCCAGCATTTT; CDR3 protein: CASSLTRDQPQHF
V gene: TRBV5-5; clone size: -; J gene: TRBJ1-1; D gene: -; CDR3 DNA: TGTGCCAGCAGCGAGGTACGGTACACTGAAGCTTTCTTT; CDR3 protein: CASSEVRYTEAFF
V gene: TRBV29-1; clone size: few; J gene: TRBJ1-1; D gene: -; CDR3 DNA: TGCAGCGCCATAGATCCGGGATCGAGCACTGAAGCTTTCTTT; CDR3 protein: CSAIDPGSSTEAFF
V gene: TRBV9; clone size: -; J gene: TRBJ2-1; D gene: -; CDR3 DNA: TGTGCCAGCAGCGTAGCACCGGGCAATGAGCAGTTCTTC; CDR3 protein: CASSVAPGNEQFF
V gene: TRBV7-3; clone size: -; J gene: TRBJ2-3; D gene: -; CDR3 DNA: TGTGCCAGCAGCTTTTCGCGGGAAAGCACAGATACGCAGTATTTT; CDR3 protein: CASSFSRESTDTQYF
V gene: TRBV9; clone size: -; J gene: TRBJ1-1; D gene: -; CDR3 DNA: TGTGCCAGCAGCGTAGGGCGGAACACTGAAGCTTTCTTT; CDR3 protein: CASSVGRNTEAFF
V gene: TRBV3-1/TRBV3-2; clone size: few; J gene: TRBJ2-3; D gene: TRBD2; CDR3 DNA: TGTGCCAGCAGCCAAGGCGGGGGTGGAGATACGCAGTATTTT; CDR3 protein: CASSQGGGGDTQYF
V gene: TRBV9; clone size: -; J gene: TRBJ2-3; D gene: TRBD2; CDR3 DNA: TGTGCCAGCAGCGTAGGACTAGCGGGGGGCACAGATACGCAGTATTTT; CDR3 protein: CASSVGLAGGTDTQYF
V gene: TRBV30; clone size: -; J gene: TRBJ2-1; D gene: -; CDR3 DNA: TGTGCCTGCCACAGGGCCAGCTCCTACAATGAGCAGTTCTTC; CDR3 protein: CACHRASSYNEQFF
V gene: TRBV12-5; clone size: -; J gene: TRBJ2-6; D gene: -; CDR3 DNA: TGTGCTAGTGGTTTCGTCCCGGACGGATTCTCTGGGGCCAACGTCCTGACTTTC; CDR3 protein: CASGFVPDGFSGANVLTF
V gene: TRBV5-1; clone size: -; J gene: TRBJ2-3; D gene: -; CDR3 DNA: TGCGCCAGTTCGGAGGGGCGCGGTACAGATACGCAGTATTTT; CDR3 protein: CASSEGRGTDTQYF
V gene: TRBV27; clone size: -; J gene: TRBJ2-2; D gene: TRBD2; CDR3 DNA: TGTGCCAGCAGTTTGGGCAGCGGGGGGGACACCGGGGAGCTGTTTTTT; CDR3 protein: CASSLGSGGDTGELFF
V gene: TRBV7-2; clone size: -; J gene: TRBJ2-3; D gene: TRBD2; CDR3 DNA: TGTGCCAGCAGCTACAGCGGGACTATCCCAGATACGCAGTATTTT; CDR3 protein: CASSYSGTIPDTQYF
V gene: TRBV19; clone size: few; J gene: TRBJ2-2; D gene: -; CDR3 DNA: TGTGCCAGTAGTCTGGGAGCTTACACCGGGGAGCTGTTTTTT; CDR3 protein: CASSLGAYTGELFF
V gene: TRBV5-1; clone size: -; J gene: TRBJ2-5; D gene: -; CDR3 DNA: TGCGCCAGCAGCCAGGGAGGTCGGGGATACCAAGAGACCCAGTACTTC; CDR3 protein: CASSQGGRGYQETQYF